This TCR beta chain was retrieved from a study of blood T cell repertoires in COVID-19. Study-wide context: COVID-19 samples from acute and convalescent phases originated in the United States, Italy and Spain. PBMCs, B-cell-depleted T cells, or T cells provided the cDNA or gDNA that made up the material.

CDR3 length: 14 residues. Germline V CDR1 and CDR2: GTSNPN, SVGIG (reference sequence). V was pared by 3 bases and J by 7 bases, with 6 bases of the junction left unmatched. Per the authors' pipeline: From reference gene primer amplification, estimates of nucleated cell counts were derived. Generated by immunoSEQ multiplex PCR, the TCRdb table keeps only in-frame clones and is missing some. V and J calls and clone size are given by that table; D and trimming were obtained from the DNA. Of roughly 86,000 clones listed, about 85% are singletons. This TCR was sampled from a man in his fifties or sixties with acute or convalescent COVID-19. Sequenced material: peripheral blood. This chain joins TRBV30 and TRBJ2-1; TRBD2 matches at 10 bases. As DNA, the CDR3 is TGTGCCTGGAGCGGCCTAGCGGGAGTTAATGAGCAGTTCTTC. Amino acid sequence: CAWSGLAGVNEQFF. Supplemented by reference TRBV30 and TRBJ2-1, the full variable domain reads SQTIHQWPATLVQPVGSPLSLECTVEGTSNPNLYWYRQAAGRGLQLLFYSVGIGQISSEVPQNLSASRPQDRQFILSSKKLLLSDSGFYLCAWSGLAGVNEQFFGPGTRLTVL.